The present entry profiles one T cell receptor (beta chain) with its context. V was pared by 5 bases and J by 0 bases, with 17 bases between. CDR3 size: 18 residues. From germline, CDR1 is LNHDA and CDR2 SQIVND (reference sequence). This sample is part of a study of identifying expanded T cells in peripheral blood. Sequenced by immunoSEQ multiplex PCR; TCRdb stores in-frame clones only, minus some. The table lists about 100,000 clones, 88% of them singletons, with less than 7% in the top ten. The chain is built from TRBV19 and TRBJ2-6, with a tentative D call TRBD2 (5 bases). This receptor was taken from a person between 18 and 75 years old in good health. Source material: blood. The CDR3: CASSAPGRGDSGANVLTF. Written as DNA, the CDR3 is TGTGCCAGTAGTGCTCCTGGACGGGGAGACTCTGGGGCCAACGTCCTGACTTTC.